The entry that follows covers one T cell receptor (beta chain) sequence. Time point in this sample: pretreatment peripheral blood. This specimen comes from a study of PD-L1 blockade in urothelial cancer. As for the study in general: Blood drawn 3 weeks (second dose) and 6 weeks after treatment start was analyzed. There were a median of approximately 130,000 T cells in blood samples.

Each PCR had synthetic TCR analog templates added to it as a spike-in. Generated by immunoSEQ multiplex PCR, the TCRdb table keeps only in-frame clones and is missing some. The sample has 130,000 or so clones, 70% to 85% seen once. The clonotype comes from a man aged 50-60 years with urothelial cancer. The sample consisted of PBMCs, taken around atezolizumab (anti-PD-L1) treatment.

The CDR3 DNA is TGTGCCAGCAGCAAACCCGGGAACACAGATACGCAGTATTTT. This codes for CASSKPGNTDTQYF. V gene TRBV21-1 combines with J gene TRBJ2-3; the table's D call, TRBD2, has no DNA check behind it. TRBV21-1 is labeled a pseudogene. This CDR3 has 14 amino acids.